These 2 T cell receptor beta chains originate from one sample sequenced in a study of blood T cell repertoires in COVID-19. Sequenced by immunoSEQ multiplex PCR; TCRdb stores in-frame clones only, minus some. The sample records 87,000 or so clones, over 75% being singletons. The specimen was peripheral blood. The receptors stem from an elderly man with acute or convalescent COVID-19.

This chain connects TRBV7-8 to TRBJ1-6, with TRBD1 identical over 8 bases. Germline assignment: CDR1 SGHVS and CDR2 FQNEAQ. This CDR3 spans 15 amino acids. V lost 3 bases to trimming and J lost 6 bases; unmatched junction nucleotides: 4. The CDR3 spells CASSLQGAGNSPLHF. The CDR3 DNA is TGTGCCAGCAGCTTGCAGGGGGCGGGTAATTCACCCCTCCACTTT.

V usage is TRBV6-5 and J usage is TRBJ2-4; D perhaps matches TRBD1 (6 bases). The V end was cut by 0 bases, the J end by 1 base, with 10 bases between. The CDR3 is 16 amino acids. Germline V lookup: CDR1 MNHEY, CDR2 SVGAGI. CDR3 region: CASSYSSQGAKNIQYF. In DNA form, the CDR3 reads TGTGCCAGCAGTTACTCGAGCCAGGGGGCCAAAAACATTCAGTACTTC.